This TCR beta chain was recovered during a study of shared clonotypes between healthy human individuals. Whole-study results and caveats: Among the subsets, naive ones generally showed larger estimated richness than memory ones. Despite large depth, sorted-subset datasets appeared incompletely sequenced.

As concerns this clone: Its antigen is unidentified. Other DNA sequences from this sample encode an identical CDR3 as well.

Positively selected for CCR7, the CD45RO-negative cells used as naive CD8 cells excluded terminally differentiated effector memory CD45RA+ cells. Running of the assay took place at deep level. For each subset, genomic DNA was distributed in equal portions over several immunoSEQ plates. TCRdb keeps only in-frame clones here, not all; method: immunoSEQ multiplex PCR. The repertoire holds some 2 million clones, with about 95% as singletons. Trimming removed 2 bases from V and 1 base from J, with 5 bases in between. This CDR3 contains 13 residues. Germline V gives CDR1 MNHEY, CDR2 SMNVEV (reference sequence).

This receptor was identified in a man aged 18 to 29 in good health. The gene calls are TRBV27 and TRBJ1-1; the D is unclear. The sample consisted of naive CD8+ T cells sorted from blood. CDR3 loop: CASSLGPNTEAFF. CDR3 DNA sequence: TGTGCCAGCAGTTTAGGGCCGAACACTGAAGCTTTCTTT.